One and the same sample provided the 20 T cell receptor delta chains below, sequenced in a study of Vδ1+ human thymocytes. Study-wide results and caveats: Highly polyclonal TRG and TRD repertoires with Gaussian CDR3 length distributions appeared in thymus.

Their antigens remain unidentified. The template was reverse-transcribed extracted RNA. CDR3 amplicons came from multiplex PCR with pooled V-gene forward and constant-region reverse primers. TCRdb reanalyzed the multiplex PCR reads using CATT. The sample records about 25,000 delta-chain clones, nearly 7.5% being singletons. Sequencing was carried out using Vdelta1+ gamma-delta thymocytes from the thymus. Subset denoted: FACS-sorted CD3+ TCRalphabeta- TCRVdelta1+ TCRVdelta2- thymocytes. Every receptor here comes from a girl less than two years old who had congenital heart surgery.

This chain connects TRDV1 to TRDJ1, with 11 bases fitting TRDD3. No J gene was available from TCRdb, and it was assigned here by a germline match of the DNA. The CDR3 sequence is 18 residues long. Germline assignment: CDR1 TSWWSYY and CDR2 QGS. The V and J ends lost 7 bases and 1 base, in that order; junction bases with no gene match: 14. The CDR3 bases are TGTGCTCTTGACTCTGACGACTGGGGGATAAGTCCCACCGATAAACTCATCTTT. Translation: CALDSDDWGISPTDKLIF.

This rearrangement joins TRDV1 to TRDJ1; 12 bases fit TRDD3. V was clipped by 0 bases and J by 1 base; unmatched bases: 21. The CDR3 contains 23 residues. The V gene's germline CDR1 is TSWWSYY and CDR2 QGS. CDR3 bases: TGTGCTCTTGGGGAACTTTCTCTGGAGTTCGCCAAATACTGGGGGATACCCACCGATAAACTCATCTTT. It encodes CALGELSLEFAKYWGIPTDKLIF.

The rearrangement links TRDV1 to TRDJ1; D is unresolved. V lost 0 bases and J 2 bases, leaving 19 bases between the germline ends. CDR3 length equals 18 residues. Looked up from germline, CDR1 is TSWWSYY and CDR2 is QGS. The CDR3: CALGELLPPLSRTDKLIF. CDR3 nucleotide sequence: TGTGCTCTTGGGGAACTCTTGCCCCCCCTCTCTCGAACCGATAAACTCATCTTT.

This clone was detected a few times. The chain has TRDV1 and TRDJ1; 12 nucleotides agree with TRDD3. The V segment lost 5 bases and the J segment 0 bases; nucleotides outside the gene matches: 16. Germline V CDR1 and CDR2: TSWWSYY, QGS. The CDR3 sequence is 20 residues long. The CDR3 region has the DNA TGTGCTCTTGGGACTGTACGGACTGGGGGATACCCCTTTTACACCGATAAACTCATCTTT. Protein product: CALGTVRTGGYPFYTDKLIF.

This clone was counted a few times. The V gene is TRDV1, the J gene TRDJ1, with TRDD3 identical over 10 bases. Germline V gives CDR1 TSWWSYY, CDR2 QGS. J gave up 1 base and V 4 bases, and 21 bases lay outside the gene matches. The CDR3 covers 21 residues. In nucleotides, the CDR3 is TGTGCTCTTGGGGGGCCTTCCTTTGTACTGGGGGATTCAGTAATCACCGATAAACTCATCTTT. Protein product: CALGGPSFVLGDSVITDKLIF.

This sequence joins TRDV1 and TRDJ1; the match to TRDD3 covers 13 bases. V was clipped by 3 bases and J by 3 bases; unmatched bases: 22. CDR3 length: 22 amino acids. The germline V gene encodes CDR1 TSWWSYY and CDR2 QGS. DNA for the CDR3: TGTGCTCTTGGGGAGAGGGCCTTCCCCTTATACTGGGGGATACGCGGAGCCGATAAACTCATCTTT. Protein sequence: CALGERAFPLYWGIRGADKLIF.

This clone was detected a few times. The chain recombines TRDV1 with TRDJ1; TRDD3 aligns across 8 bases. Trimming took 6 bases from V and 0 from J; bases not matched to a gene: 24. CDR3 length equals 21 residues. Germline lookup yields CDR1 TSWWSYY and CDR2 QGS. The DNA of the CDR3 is TGTGCTCTTGGACGTAAGGATTCCCGTCCGGTTACTGGGGGCTACACCGATAAACTCATCTTT. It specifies CALGRKDSRPVTGGYTDKLIF.

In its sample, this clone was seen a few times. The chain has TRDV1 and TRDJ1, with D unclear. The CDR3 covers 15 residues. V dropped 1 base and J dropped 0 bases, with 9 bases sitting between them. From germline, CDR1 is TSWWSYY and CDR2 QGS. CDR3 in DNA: TGTGCTCTTGGGGAACGGTGCAAGTACACCGATAAACTCATCTTT. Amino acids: CALGERCKYTDKLIF.

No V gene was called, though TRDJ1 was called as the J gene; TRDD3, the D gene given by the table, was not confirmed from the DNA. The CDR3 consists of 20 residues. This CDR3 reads CALGEGSVLLGIRQPDKLIF. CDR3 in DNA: TGTGCTCTTGGGGAAGGCTCCGTGTTACTGGGGATTAGGCAACCCGATAAACTCATCTTT.

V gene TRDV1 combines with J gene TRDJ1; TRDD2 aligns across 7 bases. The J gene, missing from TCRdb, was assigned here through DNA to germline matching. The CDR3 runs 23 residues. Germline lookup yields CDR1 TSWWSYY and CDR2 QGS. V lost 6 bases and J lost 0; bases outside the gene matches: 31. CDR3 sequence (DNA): TGTGCTCTTGGCGGGGAAATCGGCCTTCCTCCAAGTCCAGTTTCGGGGTACACCGATAAACTCATCTTT. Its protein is CALGGEIGLPPSPVSGYTDKLIF.

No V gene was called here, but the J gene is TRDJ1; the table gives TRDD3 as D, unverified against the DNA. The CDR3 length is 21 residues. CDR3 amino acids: CALGELRGPPPTDSGANKLIF. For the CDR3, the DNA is TGTGCTCTTGGGGAATTACGGGGCCCCCCTCCTACGGATAGCGGGGCTAATAAACTCATCTTT.

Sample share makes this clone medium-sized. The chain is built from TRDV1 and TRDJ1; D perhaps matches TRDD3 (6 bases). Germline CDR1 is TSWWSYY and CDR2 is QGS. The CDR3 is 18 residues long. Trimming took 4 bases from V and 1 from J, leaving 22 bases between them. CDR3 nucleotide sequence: TGTGCTCTTGGGGGGACTTCTACTTGGGGGCCGAGCACCGATAAACTCATCTTT. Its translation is CALGGTSTWGPSTDKLIF.

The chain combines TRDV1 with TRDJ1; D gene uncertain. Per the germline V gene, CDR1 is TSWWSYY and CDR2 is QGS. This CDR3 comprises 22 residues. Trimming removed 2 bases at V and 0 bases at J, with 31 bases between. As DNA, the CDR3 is TGTGCTCTTGGGGAAAGTATAACCGAACTATCCCGTACTGAACTGTACACCGATAAACTCATCTTT. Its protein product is CALGESITELSRTELYTDKLIF.

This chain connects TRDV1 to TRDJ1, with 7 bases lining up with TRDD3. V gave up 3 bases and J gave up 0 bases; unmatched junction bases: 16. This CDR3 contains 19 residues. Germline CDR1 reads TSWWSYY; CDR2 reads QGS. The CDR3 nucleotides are TGTGCTCTTGGGGACACAATACGGTCGGATACGCCGTACACCGATAAACTCATCTTT. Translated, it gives CALGDTIRSDTPYTDKLIF.

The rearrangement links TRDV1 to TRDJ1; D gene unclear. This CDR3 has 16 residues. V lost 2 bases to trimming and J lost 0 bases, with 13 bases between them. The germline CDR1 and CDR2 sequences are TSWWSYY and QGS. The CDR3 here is CALGEYPTLYTDKLIF. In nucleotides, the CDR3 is TGTGCTCTTGGGGAATATCCCACCTTGTACACCGATAAACTCATCTTT.

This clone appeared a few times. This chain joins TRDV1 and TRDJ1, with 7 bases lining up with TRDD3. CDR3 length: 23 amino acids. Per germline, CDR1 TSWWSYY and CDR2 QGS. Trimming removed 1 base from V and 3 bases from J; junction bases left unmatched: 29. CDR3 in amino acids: CALGERGPSRGGIFPNAPDKLIF. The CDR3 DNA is TGTGCTCTTGGGGAACGCGGTCCCAGTAGGGGGGGGATTTTCCCAAATGCTCCCGATAAACTCATCTTT.

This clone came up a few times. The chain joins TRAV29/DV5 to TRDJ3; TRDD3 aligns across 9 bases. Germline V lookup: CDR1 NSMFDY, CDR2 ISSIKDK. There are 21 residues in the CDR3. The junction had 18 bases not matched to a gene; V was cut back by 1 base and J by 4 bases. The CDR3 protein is CAASSIFSLGDRVWDTRQMFF. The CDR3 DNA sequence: TGTGCAGCAAGCTCGATCTTTTCCTTGGGGGATAGAGTATGGGACACCCGACAGATGTTTTTC. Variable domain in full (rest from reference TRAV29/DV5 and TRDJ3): DQQVKQNSPSLSVQEGRISILNCDYTNSMFDYFLWYKKYPAEGPTFLISISSIKDKNEDGRFTVFLNKSAKHLSLHIVPSQPGDSAVYFCAASSIFSLGDRVWDTRQMFFGTGIKLFVEP.

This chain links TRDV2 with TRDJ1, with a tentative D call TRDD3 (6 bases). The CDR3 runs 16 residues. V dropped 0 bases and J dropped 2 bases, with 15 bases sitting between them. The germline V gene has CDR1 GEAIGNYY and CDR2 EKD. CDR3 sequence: CACDTRGTSKTDKLIF. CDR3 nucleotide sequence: TGTGCCTGTGACACCAGGGGGACCTCAAAGACCGATAAACTCATCTTT.

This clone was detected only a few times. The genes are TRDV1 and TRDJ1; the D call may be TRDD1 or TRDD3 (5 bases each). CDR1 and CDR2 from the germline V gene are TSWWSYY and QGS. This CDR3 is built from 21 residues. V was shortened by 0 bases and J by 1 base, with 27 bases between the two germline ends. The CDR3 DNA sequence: TGTGCTCTTGGGGAACTAGTGGAAATTACAGGGGAACTGGTGTGCACCGATAAACTCATCTTT. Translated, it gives CALGELVEITGELVCTDKLIF.

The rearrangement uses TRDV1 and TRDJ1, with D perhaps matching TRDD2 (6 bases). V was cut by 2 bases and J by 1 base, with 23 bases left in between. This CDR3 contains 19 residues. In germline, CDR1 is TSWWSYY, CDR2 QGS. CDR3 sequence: CALGEVKVFLTMATDKLIF. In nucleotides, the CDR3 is TGTGCTCTTGGGGAAGTAAAGGTCTTCCTGACTATGGCCACCGATAAACTCATCTTT.